A single sample is the source of the 15 T cell receptor beta chains below, sequenced in a study of blood T cell repertoires in COVID-19. Clones were read by immunoSEQ multiplex PCR, and TCRdb kept only the in-frame ones, dropping some. The sample has about 160,000 clones; 60% to 85% are singletons. The source material was peripheral blood. Source of these receptors: a woman aged 55-75 years with COVID-19, enrolled during active disease.

The chain is built from TRBV27 and TRBJ2-7; 7 nucleotides line up with TRBD2. The CDR3 length is 15 residues. Germline V CDR1 and CDR2: MNHEY, SMNVEV (reference sequence). The trim removed 5 bases at V and 6 bases at J, leaving 13 bases unmatched. CDR3 protein: CASSPGTVLATEQYF. The CDR3 DNA is TGTGCCAGCAGTCCCGGGACGGTACTAGCGACCGAGCAGTACTTC.

The rearrangement links TRBV5-1 to TRBJ2-1, with a possible D match to TRBD1 (6 bases). Germline V lookup: CDR1 SGHRS, CDR2 YFSETQ. V lost 0 bases to trimming and J lost 5 bases, with 12 bases between them. This CDR3 has 15 amino acids. The CDR3 region is CASSLEDPGDNEQFF. The CDR3 DNA reads TGCGCCAGCAGCTTGGAGGACCCAGGGGACAATGAGCAGTTCTTC.

In this sample, this clone turned up a few times. The CDR3 nucleotides read TGCGCCAGCAGCCAAGAGTTGAGGAACTATGGCTACACCTTC. This translates into CASSQELRNYGYTF. V gene TRBV4-3 combines with J gene TRBJ1-2, with no clear D. This CDR3 region has 14 residues. Germline CDR1 and CDR2: LGHNA and YSLEER. Trimming shortened V by 0 bases and J by 2 bases, and 7 bases separated the two germline ends.

This clone has only a few counts. The chain combines TRBV9 with TRBJ1-1; the D gene is possibly TRBD1 (6 bases). V was clipped by 3 bases and J by 2 bases, with 8 bases between them. The CDR3 loop spans 13 amino acids. Germline loops: CDR1 SGDLS, CDR2 YYNGEE. The CDR3 DNA reads TGTGCCAGCAGCGCGACAGGTAACACTGAAGCTTTCTTT. This codes for CASSATGNTEAFF.

This clone was detected a few times. The CDR3 region has the DNA TGTGCCAGTGGGGAGCGGAGGTACAATGAGCAGTTCTTC. This gives the protein CASGERRYNEQFF. The chain has TRBV19 and TRBJ2-1; D is possibly TRBD2 (5 bases). This CDR3 region has 13 residues. Trimming cost V 8 bases and J 4 bases, with 12 bases left between them. Germline CDR1 and CDR2: LNHDA and SQIVND (reference sequence). Filled out from reference TRBV19 and TRBJ2-1, the complete variable domain reads DGGITQSPKYLFRKEGQNVTLSCEQNLNHDAMYWYRQDPGQGLRLIYYSQIVNDFQKGDIAEGYSVSREKKESFPLTVTSAQKNPTAFYLCASGERRYNEQFFGPGTRLTVL.

The V call is TRBV29-1, the J call TRBJ2-2, with D possibly matching TRBD1 (6 bases). CDR3 length: 14 amino acids. The V gene's germline CDR1 is SQVTM and CDR2 ANQGSEA. V lost 7 bases to trimming and J lost 2 bases, with 14 bases between them. DNA of the CDR3: TGCAGCGCGACCCAGGGGATAAACACCGGGGAGCTGTTTTTT. Its protein is CSATQGINTGELFF.

The J gene is TRBJ1-1, the V gene TRBV18; tentatively, D is TRBD1 (6 bases). This CDR3 region has 14 residues. The V gene lost 5 bases and the J gene lost 1 base, with 11 bases spanning the gap. Germline CDR1 is KGHSH and CDR2 is LQKENI. This chain's CDR3 is CASSGGRTNTEAFF. CDR3 bases: TGTGCCAGCTCAGGGGGCAGGACGAACACTGAAGCTTTCTTT.

The chain combines TRBV7-2 with TRBJ2-4, with 9 bases lining up with TRBD2. V lost 5 bases and J lost 1; bases outside the gene matches: 12. CDR3 length: 18 amino acids. Per germline, CDR1 SGHTA and CDR2 FQGNSA. The CDR3 region is CASSRHGGRESAKNIQYF. Here the CDR3 DNA reads TGTGCCAGCAGCCGCCACGGCGGGAGGGAGAGTGCCAAAAACATTCAGTACTTC.

V is TRBV10-3 and J is TRBJ2-1; the D is unclear. The CDR3 is 14 amino acids. Germline V gene lookup returns CDR1 ENHRY and CDR2 SYGVKD. Trimming pared 7 bases from V and 7 bases from J, leaving 17 bases between. The CDR3 loop is CAIKKLTWANEQFF. CDR3 nucleotide sequence: TGTGCCATCAAGAAATTAACATGGGCGAATGAGCAGTTCTTC.

The rearrangement uses TRBV5-6 and TRBJ2-2; TRBD1 is a possible D gene (6 bases). CDR3 length: 13 residues. Germline values: CDR1 SGHDT, CDR2 YYEEEE. With 0 bases removed from V and 15 bases from J, the gap between germline ends came to 15 bases. As DNA, the CDR3 is TGTGCCAGCAGCTTGGGCAAGACAGGCATGGTGTTTTTT. Amino acid sequence: CASSLGKTGMVFF. Using reference TRBV5-6 and TRBJ2-2 for the parts outside the CDR3, the full variable domain is DAGVTQSPTHLIKTRGQQVTLRCSPKSGHDTVSWYQQALGQGPQFIFQYYEEEERQRGNFPDRFSGHQFPNYSSELNVNALLLGDSALYLCASSLGKTGMVFFGEGSRLTVL.

The chain recombines TRBV25-1 with TRBJ2-3; D may be TRBD2 (6 bases). Germline-derived CDR1 and CDR2 are MGHDK and SYGVNS. V lost 7 bases and J 3 bases, leaving 14 bases between the germline ends. There are 14 residues in the CDR3. The CDR3 sequence: CASTPGGNTDTQYF. CDR3 nucleotides: TGTGCCAGCACCCCTGGCGGGAATACAGATACGCAGTATTTT.

This clone was seen ten or more times. CDR3 region: CASSLSVPRSYNEQFF. In DNA form, the CDR3 reads TGTGCCAGCAGTTTAAGTGTTCCGCGCTCCTACAATGAGCAGTTCTTC. The genes are TRBV28 and TRBJ2-1; D not certain. Germline CDR1 is MDHEN and CDR2 is SYDVKM. CDR3 length: 16 amino acids. Trimming shortened V by 2 bases and J by 0 bases, and 11 bases separated the two germline ends.

The chain combines TRBV5-5 with TRBJ2-7; D may be TRBD1 (6 bases). The germline V and J ends were trimmed by 2 bases and 1 base, with 10 bases remaining between them. This CDR3 comprises 14 residues. The germline V gene has CDR1 SGHKS and CDR2 YYEKEE (reference sequence). The CDR3 protein is CASSFRQESYEQYF. The CDR3 region has the DNA TGTGCCAGCAGCTTTCGACAGGAATCCTACGAGCAGTACTTC.

This chain uses TRBV11-2 with TRBJ1-2; D not certain. Germline V lookup: CDR1 SGHAT, CDR2 FQNNGV. This CDR3 is built from 15 residues. Trimming took 1 base from V and 8 from J, leaving 17 bases between them. Here the CDR3 DNA reads TGTGCCAGCAGCTTAGGGGTTAGGACGGAGGGCGGCTACACCTTC. Protein product: CASSLGVRTEGGYTF.

The V gene is TRBV10-3, the J gene TRBJ2-7, with D maybe TRBD2 (5 bases). Germline V gene lookup returns CDR1 ENHRY and CDR2 SYGVKD. V shed 2 bases and J shed 4 bases, with 12 bases lying between them. The CDR3 consists of 14 residues. The CDR3, as DNA: TGTGCCATCAGTGAGGGGGATGAGGGTTACGAGCAGTACGTC. As protein: CAISEGDEGYEQYV.